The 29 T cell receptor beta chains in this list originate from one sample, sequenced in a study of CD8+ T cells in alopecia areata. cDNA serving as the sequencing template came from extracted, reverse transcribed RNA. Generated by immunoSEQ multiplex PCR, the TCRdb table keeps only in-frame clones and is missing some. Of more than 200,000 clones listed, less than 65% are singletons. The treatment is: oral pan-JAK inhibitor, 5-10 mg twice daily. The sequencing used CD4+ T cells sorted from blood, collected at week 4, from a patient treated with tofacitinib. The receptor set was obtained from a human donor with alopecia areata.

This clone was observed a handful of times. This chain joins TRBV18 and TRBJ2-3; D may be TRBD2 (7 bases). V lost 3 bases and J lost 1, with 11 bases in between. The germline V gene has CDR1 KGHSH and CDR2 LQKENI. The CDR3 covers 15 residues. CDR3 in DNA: TGTGCCAGCTCACCCAACGGGGGGCGCACAGATACGCAGTATTTT. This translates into CASSPNGGRTDTQYF.

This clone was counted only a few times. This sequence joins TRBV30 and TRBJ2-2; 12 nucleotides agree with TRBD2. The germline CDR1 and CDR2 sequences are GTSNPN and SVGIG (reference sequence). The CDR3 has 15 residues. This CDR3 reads CAQLAGGFNTGELFF. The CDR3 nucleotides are TGTGCACAACTAGCGGGGGGCTTTAACACCGGGGAGCTGTTTTTT.

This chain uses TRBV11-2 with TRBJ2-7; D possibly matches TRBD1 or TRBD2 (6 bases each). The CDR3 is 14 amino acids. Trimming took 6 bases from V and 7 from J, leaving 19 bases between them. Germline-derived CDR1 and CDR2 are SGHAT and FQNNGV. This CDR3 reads CASRTEGGPGEQYF. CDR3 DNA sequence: TGTGCCAGCAGAACCGAAGGGGGGCCGGGGGAGCAGTACTTC.

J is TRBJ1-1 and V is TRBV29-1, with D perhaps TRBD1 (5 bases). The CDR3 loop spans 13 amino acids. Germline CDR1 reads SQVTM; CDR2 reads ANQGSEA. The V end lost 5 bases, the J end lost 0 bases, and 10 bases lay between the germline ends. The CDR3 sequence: CSVRGDLNTEAFF. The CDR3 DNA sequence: TGCAGCGTTAGAGGGGATTTGAACACTGAAGCTTTCTTT. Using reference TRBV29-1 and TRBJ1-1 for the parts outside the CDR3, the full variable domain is SAVISQKPSRDICQRGTSLTIQCQVDSQVTMMFWYRQQPGQSLTLIATANQGSEATYESGFVIDKFPISRPNLTFSTLTVSNMSPEDSSIYLCSVRGDLNTEAFFGQGTRLTVV.

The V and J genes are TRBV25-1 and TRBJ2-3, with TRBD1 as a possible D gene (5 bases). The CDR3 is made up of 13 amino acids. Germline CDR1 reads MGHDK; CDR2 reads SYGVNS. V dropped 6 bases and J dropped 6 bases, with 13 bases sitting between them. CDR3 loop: CASRAQSGDTQYF. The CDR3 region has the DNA TGTGCCAGCAGGGCTCAATCAGGGGATACGCAGTATTTT.

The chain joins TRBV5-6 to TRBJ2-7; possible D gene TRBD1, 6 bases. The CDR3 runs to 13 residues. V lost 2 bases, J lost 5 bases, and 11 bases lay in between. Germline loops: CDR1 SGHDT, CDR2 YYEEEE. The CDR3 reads CASSLQGGDEQYF. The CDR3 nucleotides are TGTGCCAGCAGCTTACAGGGTGGAGACGAGCAGTACTTC.

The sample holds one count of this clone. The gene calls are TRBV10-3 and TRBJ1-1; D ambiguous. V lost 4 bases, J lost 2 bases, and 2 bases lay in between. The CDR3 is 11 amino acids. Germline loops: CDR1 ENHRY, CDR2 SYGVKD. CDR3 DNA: TGTGCCATCAGTGGCAACACTGAAGCTTTCTTT. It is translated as CAISGNTEAFF.

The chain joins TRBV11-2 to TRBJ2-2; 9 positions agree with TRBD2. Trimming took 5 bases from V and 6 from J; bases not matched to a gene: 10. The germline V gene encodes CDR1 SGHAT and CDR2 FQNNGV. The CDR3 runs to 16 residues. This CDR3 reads CASSRSGAGGPGELFF. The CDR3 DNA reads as TGTGCCAGCAGCCGCTCGGGAGCGGGGGGTCCCGGGGAGCTGTTTTTT.

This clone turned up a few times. The CDR3 sequence: CASRRDSFLDGYTF. The CDR3 nucleotides are TGTGCCAGCAGGAGGGACAGTTTCTTGGATGGCTACACCTTC. This sequence joins TRBV6-5 and TRBJ1-2, with TRBD1 matching over 7 bases. J gave up 6 bases and V 6 bases, and 10 bases lay outside the gene matches. In germline, CDR1 is MNHEY, CDR2 SVGAGI. There are 14 residues in the CDR3.

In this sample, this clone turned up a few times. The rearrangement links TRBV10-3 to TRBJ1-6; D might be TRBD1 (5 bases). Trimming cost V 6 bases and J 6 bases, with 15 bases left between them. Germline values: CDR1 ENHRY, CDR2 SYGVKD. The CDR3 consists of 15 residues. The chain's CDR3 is CAISEAGGPNSPLHF. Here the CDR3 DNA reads TGTGCCATCAGCGAAGCCGGGGGTCCTAATTCACCCCTCCACTTT.

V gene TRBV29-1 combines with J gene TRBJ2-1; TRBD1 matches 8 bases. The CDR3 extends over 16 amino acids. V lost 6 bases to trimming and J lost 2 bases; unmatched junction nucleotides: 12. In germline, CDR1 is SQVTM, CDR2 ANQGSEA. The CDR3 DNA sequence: TGCAGCGTAACCTCCGGGGGACAGGTTACCTACAATGAGCAGTTCTTC. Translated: CSVTSGGQVTYNEQFF.

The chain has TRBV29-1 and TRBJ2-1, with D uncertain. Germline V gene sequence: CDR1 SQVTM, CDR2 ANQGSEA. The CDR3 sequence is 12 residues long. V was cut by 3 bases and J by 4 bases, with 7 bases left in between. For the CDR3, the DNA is TGCAGCGTTGATCTGGAATACAATGAGCAGTTCTTC. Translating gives CSVDLEYNEQFF.

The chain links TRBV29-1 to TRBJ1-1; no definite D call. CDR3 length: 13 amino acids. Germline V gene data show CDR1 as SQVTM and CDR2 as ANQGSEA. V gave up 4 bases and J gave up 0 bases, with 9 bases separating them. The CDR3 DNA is TGCAGCGTTGGCGACACCATGAACACTGAAGCTTTCTTT. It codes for CSVGDTMNTEAFF.

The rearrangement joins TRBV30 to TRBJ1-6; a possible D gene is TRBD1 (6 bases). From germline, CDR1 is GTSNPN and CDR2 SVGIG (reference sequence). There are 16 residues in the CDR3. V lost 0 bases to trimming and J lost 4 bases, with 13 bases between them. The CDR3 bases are TGTGCCTGGAGTGTAACGGGACACCTTTATAATTCACCCCTCCACTTT. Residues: CAWSVTGHLYNSPLHF.

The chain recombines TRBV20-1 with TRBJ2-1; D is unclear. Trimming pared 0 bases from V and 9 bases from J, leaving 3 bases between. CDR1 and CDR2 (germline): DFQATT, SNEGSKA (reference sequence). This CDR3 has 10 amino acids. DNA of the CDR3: TGCAGTGCTAGAGATCCTGAGCAGTTCTTC. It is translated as CSARDPEQFF.

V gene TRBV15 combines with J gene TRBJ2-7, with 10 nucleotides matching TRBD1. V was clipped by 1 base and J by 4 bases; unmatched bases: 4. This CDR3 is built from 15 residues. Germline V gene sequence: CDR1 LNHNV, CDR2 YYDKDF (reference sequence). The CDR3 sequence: CATSRAGTGVYEQYF. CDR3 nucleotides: TGTGCCACCAGCAGAGCCGGGACAGGGGTGTACGAGCAGTACTTC.

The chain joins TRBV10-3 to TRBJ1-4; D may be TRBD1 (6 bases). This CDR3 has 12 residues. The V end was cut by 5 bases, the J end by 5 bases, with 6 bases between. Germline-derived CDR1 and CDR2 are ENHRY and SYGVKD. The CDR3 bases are TGTGCCATCAGTCAGGGGAATGAAAAACTGTTTTTT. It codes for CAISQGNEKLFF.

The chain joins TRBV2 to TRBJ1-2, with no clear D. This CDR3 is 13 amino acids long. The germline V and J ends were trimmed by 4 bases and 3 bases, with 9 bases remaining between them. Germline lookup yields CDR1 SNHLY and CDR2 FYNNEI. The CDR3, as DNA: TGTGCCAGCAGTGGGGCCTGGGACTATGGCTACACCTTC. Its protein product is CASSGAWDYGYTF.

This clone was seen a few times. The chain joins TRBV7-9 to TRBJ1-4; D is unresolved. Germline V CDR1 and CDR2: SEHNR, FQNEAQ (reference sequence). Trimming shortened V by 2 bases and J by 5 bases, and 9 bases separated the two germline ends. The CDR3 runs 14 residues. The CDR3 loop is CASSLLGLNEKLFF. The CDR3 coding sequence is TGTGCCAGCAGCTTACTGGGTCTAAATGAAAAACTGTTTTTT.

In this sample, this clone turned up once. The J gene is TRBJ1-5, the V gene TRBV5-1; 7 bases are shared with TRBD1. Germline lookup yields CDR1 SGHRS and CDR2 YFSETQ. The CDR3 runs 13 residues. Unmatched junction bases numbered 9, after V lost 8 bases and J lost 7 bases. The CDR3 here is CASSQGDNQPQHF. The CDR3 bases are TGCGCCAGTAGTCAGGGGGACAACCAGCCCCAGCATTTT.

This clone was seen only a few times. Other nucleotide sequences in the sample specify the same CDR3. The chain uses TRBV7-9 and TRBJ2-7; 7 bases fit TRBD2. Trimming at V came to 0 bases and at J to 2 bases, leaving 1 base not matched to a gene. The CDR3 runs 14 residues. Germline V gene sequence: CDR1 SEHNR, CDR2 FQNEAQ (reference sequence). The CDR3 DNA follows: TGTGCCAGCAGCTTAGCGGCGGGAGCCTACGAGCAGTACTTC. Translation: CASSLAAGAYEQYF.

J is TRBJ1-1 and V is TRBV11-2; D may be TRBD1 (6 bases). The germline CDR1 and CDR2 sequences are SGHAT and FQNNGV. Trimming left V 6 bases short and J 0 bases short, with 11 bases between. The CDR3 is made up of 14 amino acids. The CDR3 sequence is CASRAGQLNTEAFF. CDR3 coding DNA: TGTGCCAGCAGGGCCGGACAGCTGAACACTGAAGCTTTCTTT.

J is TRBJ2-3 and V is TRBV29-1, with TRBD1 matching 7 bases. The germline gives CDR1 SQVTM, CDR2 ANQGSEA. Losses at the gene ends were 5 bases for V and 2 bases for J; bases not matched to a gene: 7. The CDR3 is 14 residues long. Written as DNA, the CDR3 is TGCAGCGTTCGGAAGGGGGCCTTCACAGATACGCAGTATTTT. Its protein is CSVRKGAFTDTQYF.

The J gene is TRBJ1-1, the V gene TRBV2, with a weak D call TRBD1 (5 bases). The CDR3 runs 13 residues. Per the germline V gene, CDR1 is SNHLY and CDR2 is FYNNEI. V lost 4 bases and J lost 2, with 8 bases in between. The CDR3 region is CASSGQLNTEAFF. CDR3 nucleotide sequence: TGTGCCAGCAGTGGACAGCTAAACACTGAAGCTTTCTTT.

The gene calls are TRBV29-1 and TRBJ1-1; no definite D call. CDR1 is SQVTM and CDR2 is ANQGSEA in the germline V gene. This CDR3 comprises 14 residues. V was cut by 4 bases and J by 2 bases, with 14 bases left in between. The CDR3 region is CSVAPRQSNTEAFF. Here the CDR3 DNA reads TGCAGCGTTGCCCCAAGGCAGAGTAACACTGAAGCTTTCTTT.

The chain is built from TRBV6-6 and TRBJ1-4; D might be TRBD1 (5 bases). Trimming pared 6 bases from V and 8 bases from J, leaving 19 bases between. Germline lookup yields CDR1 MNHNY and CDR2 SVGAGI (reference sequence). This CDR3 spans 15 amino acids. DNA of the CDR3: TGTGCCAGCAGCCCACGAGGGGTAAGGGAGGAAAAACTGTTTTTT. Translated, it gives CASSPRGVREEKLFF.

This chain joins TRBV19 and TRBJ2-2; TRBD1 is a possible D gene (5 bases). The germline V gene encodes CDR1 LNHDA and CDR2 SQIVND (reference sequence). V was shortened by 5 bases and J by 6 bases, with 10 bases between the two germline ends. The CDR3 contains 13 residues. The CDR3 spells CASSSRQPGELFF. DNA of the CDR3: TGTGCCAGTAGTTCACGACAGCCCGGGGAGCTGTTTTTT.

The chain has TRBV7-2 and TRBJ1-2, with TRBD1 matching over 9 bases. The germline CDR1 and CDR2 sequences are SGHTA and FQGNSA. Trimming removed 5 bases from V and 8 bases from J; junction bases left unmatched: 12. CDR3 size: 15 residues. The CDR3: CASSLGYRGQKGYTF. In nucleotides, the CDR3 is TGTGCCAGCAGCCTAGGCTACAGGGGGCAAAAAGGCTACACCTTC.

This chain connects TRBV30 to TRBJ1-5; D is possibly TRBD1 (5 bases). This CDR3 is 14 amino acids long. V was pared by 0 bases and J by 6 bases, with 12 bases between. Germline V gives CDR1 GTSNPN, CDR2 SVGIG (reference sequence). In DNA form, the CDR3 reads TGTGCCTGGAGTGTGGACATGCCTAGTCAGCCCCAGCATTTT. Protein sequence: CAWSVDMPSQPQHF.